This T cell receptor beta chain was identified in a study of blood T cell repertoires in COVID-19. The ends were cut back, 5 bases at V and 0 bases at J, with 13 bases in the middle. Germline V gives CDR1 MNHEY, CDR2 SVGAGI. There are 15 residues in the CDR3. Data came from immunoSEQ multiplex PCR; TCRdb stores just in-frame clones and leaves some out. This sample has fewer than 75,000 clones, with 80% to 90% found just once. Sequenced: peripheral blood. The sequence was collected from a man older than 75 with acute or convalescent COVID-19. This chain uses TRBV6-5 with TRBJ1-2; possibly TRBD1 for D (6 bases). This CDR3 reads CASSKTGLSNYGYTF. The CDR3, as DNA: TGTGCCAGCAGTAAAACAGGGTTATCTAACTATGGCTACACCTTC.